A single sample gave rise to the 26 T cell receptor beta chains below, sequenced in a study of PD-1 blockade in classical Hodgkin lymphoma. In every patient, relapse followed autologous stem cell transplantation, while exposure to brentuximab vedotin differed. The method was immunoSEQ multiplex PCR; TCRdb's version includes in-frame clones alone and lacks a portion of them. The table lists around 23,000 clones, just under 80% of them singletons. The sample consisted of peripheral blood mononuclear cells (PBMCs), taken before the second cycle of nivolumab. The receptors shown here come from a human donor with classical Hodgkin lymphoma.

The chain has TRBV5-1 and TRBJ2-5; D uncertain. CDR1 and CDR2 (germline): SGHRS, YFSETQ. There are 16 residues in the CDR3. Trimming pared 0 bases from V and 2 bases from J, leaving 14 bases between. CDR3 nucleotides: TGCGCCAGCAGCTTGGCCGTAGGGTGGAGTCAAGAGACCCAGTACTTC. Translating gives CASSLAVGWSQETQYF.

CDR3 nucleotide sequence: TGTGCCAGTAGTACCGTCCTTGGACAGGGGGCTGACGGCTACACCTTC. Translating it yields CASSTVLGQGADGYTF. This chain links TRBV19 with TRBJ1-2, with 11 bases fitting TRBD1. The CDR3 is 16 residues long. Germline-derived CDR1 and CDR2 are LNHDA and SQIVND (reference sequence). The J segment lost 8 bases and the V segment lost 4 bases, leaving 12 bases of the junction unmatched.

The chain carries TRBV5-1 and TRBJ1-3; 8 nucleotides align to TRBD1. Per germline, CDR1 SGHRS and CDR2 YFSETQ. The CDR3 loop spans 16 amino acids. After removal of 3 bases from V and 1 base from J, the junction contained 6 bases not matched to a gene. CDR3 amino acids: CASSSKQGGSGNTIYF. DNA for the CDR3: TGCGCCAGCAGCTCAAAACAGGGGGGTTCTGGAAACACCATATATTTT.

The CDR3 region is CASSSWGGRQETQYF. The DNA of the CDR3 is TGTGCCAGCAGCTCCTGGGGAGGGAGGCAAGAGACCCAGTACTTC. The rearrangement links TRBV9 to TRBJ2-5; 7 positions match TRBD2. The V gene's germline CDR1 is SGDLS and CDR2 YYNGEE. This CDR3 has 15 amino acids. The trim removed 4 bases at V and 2 bases at J, leaving 8 bases unmatched.

V and J are TRBV25-1 and TRBJ1-3; a possible D gene is TRBD1 (6 bases). The V end lost 3 bases, the J end lost 0 bases, and 12 bases lay between the germline ends. The CDR3 is made up of 16 amino acids. The germline gives CDR1 MGHDK, CDR2 SYGVNS. CDR3 protein: CASSEPQGSSGNTIYF. Here the CDR3 DNA reads TGTGCCAGCAGTGAGCCACAGGGATCCTCTGGAAACACCATATATTTT.

The chain uses TRBV5-4 and TRBJ1-1; D unclear. The CDR3 totals 15 residues. Germline assignment: CDR1 SGHNT and CDR2 YYREEE (reference sequence). V was clipped by 0 bases and J by 0 bases, with 9 bases between them. The CDR3 sequence: CASSLAARLNTEAFF. DNA of the CDR3: TGTGCCAGCAGCTTGGCCGCCAGGTTGAACACTGAAGCTTTCTTT.

The J gene is TRBJ2-2, the V gene TRBV28; no clear D. V lost 3 bases and J lost 1, with 3 bases in between. The CDR3 consists of 13 residues. Germline V CDR1 and CDR2: MDHEN, SYDVKM. CDR3 bases: TGTGCCAGCAGTTTCCTGAACACCGGGGAGCTGTTTTTT. It specifies CASSFLNTGELFF.

The chain recombines TRBV30 with TRBJ2-1, with unresolved D. Germline CDR1 and CDR2: GTSNPN and SVGIG (reference sequence). Trimming left V 2 bases short and J 12 bases short, with 23 bases between. There are 15 residues in the CDR3. The CDR3 nucleotides are TGTGCCTGGAGTAGTGATAGGACCGTCGGTCTGGCGCAGTTCTTC. Amino acids: CAWSSDRTVGLAQFF.

This clone was recorded only once. The chain joins TRBV7-2 to TRBJ2-1; 14 positions match TRBD2. V was pared by 0 bases and J by 5 bases, with 12 bases of the junction left unmatched. This CDR3 region has 20 residues. Germline-derived CDR1 and CDR2 are SGHTA and FQGNSA. The CDR3, as DNA: TGTGCCAGCAGCTTAGCGGGACTAGCGGGGGCCAGGGTGGTCGACAATGAGCAGTTCTTC. Translating it yields CASSLAGLAGARVVDNEQFF.

This clone is termed medium-sized (0.01 to 0.1%). This chain connects TRBV19 to TRBJ1-2; 7 nucleotides line up with TRBD1. Trimming took 4 bases from V and 7 from J; bases not matched to a gene: 9. From germline, CDR1 is LNHDA and CDR2 SQIVND (reference sequence). CDR3 size: 14 residues. The CDR3 protein is CASSTGQVRAGYTF. The CDR3 DNA reads TGTGCCAGTAGTACCGGACAGGTTCGCGCTGGCTACACCTTC.

This chain joins TRBV9 and TRBJ2-7; 7 bases agree with TRBD2. Germline V gene lookup returns CDR1 SGDLS and CDR2 YYNGEE. The junction had 7 bases not matched to a gene; V was cut back by 0 bases and J by 4 bases. This CDR3 has 15 amino acids. DNA of the CDR3: TGTGCCAGCAGCGTAGGGACGGGACTAATATACGAGCAGTACTTC. Its translation is CASSVGTGLIYEQYF.

The chain employs TRBV28 and TRBJ1-3, with TRBD1 matching 10 bases. Germline lookup yields CDR1 MDHEN and CDR2 SYDVKM. The CDR3 covers 13 residues. CDR3 sequence (DNA): TGTGGGGGACAGGGGTCTGACGGAAACACCATATATTTT. As protein: CGGQGSDGNTIYF. The full variable domain, its missing parts supplied by reference TRBV28 and TRBJ1-3, is DVKVTQSSRYLVKRTGEKVFLECVQDMDHENMFWYRQDPGLGLRLIYFSYDVKMKEKGDIPEGYSVSREKKERFSLILESASTNQTSMYLCGGQGSDGNTIYFGEGSWLTVV.

The CDR3, as DNA: TGTGCCAGCTCACCCAGGGGGCGCGGTGAGCAGTTCTTC. As protein: CASSPRGRGEQFF. The chain joins TRBV18 to TRBJ2-1, with 8 nucleotides matching TRBD1. CDR3 length equals 13 residues. The J segment lost 9 bases and the V segment lost 3 bases, leaving 4 bases of the junction unmatched. The germline CDR1 and CDR2 sequences are KGHSH and LQKENI.

The chain carries TRBV5-6 and TRBJ1-1; TRBD1 might be the D (5 bases). V was shortened by 2 bases and J by 1 base, with 12 bases between the two germline ends. There are 15 residues in the CDR3. CDR1 and CDR2 (germline): SGHDT, YYEEEE. The CDR3 sequence: CASSFDGRENTEAFF. The CDR3 DNA reads as TGTGCCAGCAGCTTCGATGGCAGGGAGAACACTGAAGCTTTCTTT. The full variable domain, its missing parts supplied by reference TRBV5-6 and TRBJ1-1, is DAGVTQSPTHLIKTRGQQVTLRCSPKSGHDTVSWYQQALGQGPQFIFQYYEEEERQRGNFPDRFSGHQFPNYSSELNVNALLLGDSALYLCASSFDGRENTEAFFGQGTRLTVV.

This chain uses TRBV4-3 with TRBJ2-7; D unresolved. This CDR3 has 14 amino acids. Germline V gives CDR1 LGHNA, CDR2 YSLEER. Trimming took off 0 bases at V and 2 bases at J, with 8 bases between the two ends. The CDR3: CASSQDIGPYEQYF. CDR3 sequence (DNA): TGCGCCAGCAGCCAAGATATAGGTCCCTACGAGCAGTACTTC.

This clone is deemed large. CDR3 sequence: CASSVRTGTEAFF. DNA of the CDR3: TGTGCCAGCAGCGTACGGACCGGGACTGAAGCTTTCTTT. The rearrangement uses TRBV21-1 and TRBJ1-1. TRBV21-1 represents a pseudogene. The CDR3 runs to 13 residues.

This clone was counted once. The chain has TRBV6-1 and TRBJ2-1; 14 bases align to TRBD2. This CDR3 is built from 15 residues. The V gene's germline CDR1 is MNHNS and CDR2 SASEGT. Germline trimming cut 6 bases from V and 8 bases from J; bases unmatched to any gene: 6. CDR3 DNA: TGTGCCAGCAGAGCCGGGACTAGCGGGAGCGATGAGCAGTTCTTC. Protein: CASRAGTSGSDEQFF.

V and J are TRBV5-4 and TRBJ1-2; 7 nucleotides agree with TRBD1. The V gene's germline CDR1 is SGHNT and CDR2 YYREEE (reference sequence). V was pared by 1 base and J by 5 bases, with 11 bases of the junction left unmatched. The CDR3 is 16 residues long. This chain's CDR3 is CASSLMTGSSSYGYTF. The CDR3 DNA reads as TGTGCCAGCAGCTTGATGACAGGGTCGAGTAGTTATGGCTACACCTTC.

This clone was seen a handful of times. V gene TRBV10-2 combines with J gene TRBJ2-7, with D perhaps assigned TRBD1 or TRBD2 (5 bases each). The CDR3 totals 15 residues. V was pared by 4 bases and J by 0 bases, with 13 bases between. Per germline, CDR1 WSHSY and CDR2 SAAADI. CDR3 nucleotides: TGCGCCAGCAGTGTCGGGGCCCCGAGCTCCTACGAGCAGTACGTC. Amino acids: CASSVGAPSSYEQYV.

This clone showed up just a few times. The genes are TRBV5-6 and TRBJ1-2, with unresolved D. The CDR3 loop spans 14 amino acids. The V gene's germline CDR1 is SGHDT and CDR2 YYEEEE. V shed 4 bases and J shed 8 bases, with 18 bases lying between them. DNA of the CDR3: TGTGCCAGCAGCCCAAAACTGGGGTCGGGCGGCTACACCTTC. This codes for CASSPKLGSGGYTF.

The rearrangement uses TRBV7-9 and TRBJ2-7, with a tentative D call TRBD1 (8 bases). This CDR3 is built from 14 residues. V was shortened by 0 bases and J by 7 bases, with 13 bases between the two germline ends. Germline lookup yields CDR1 SEHNR and CDR2 FQNEAQ (reference sequence). The CDR3 sequence: CASSLAGGTGEQYV. The CDR3 nucleotides are TGTGCCAGCAGCTTAGCGGGAGGGACAGGAGAGCAGTACGTC.

The chain joins TRBV5-4 to TRBJ2-2, with D unclear. Germline assignment: CDR1 SGHNT and CDR2 YYREEE (reference sequence). V was shortened by 0 bases and J by 6 bases, with 21 bases between the two germline ends. The CDR3 length is 18 residues. CDR3 DNA sequence: TGTGCCAGCAGCTTGGTGGGCCCTCGGAGTATTCGGTCCGGGGAGCTGTTTTTT. This encodes CASSLVGPRSIRSGELFF. The variable domain in full, completed from reference TRBV5-4 and TRBJ2-2, reads ETGVTQSPTHLIKTRGQQVTLRCSSQSGHNTVSWYQQALGQGPQFIFQYYREEENGRGNFPPRFSGLQFPNYSSELNVNALELDDSALYLCASSLVGPRSIRSGELFFGEGSRLTVL.

This clone has a single count. The chain carries TRBV5-6 and TRBJ1-5; maybe TRBD1 (5 bases). The V gene lost 0 bases and the J gene lost 6 bases, with 13 bases spanning the gap. The germline CDR1 and CDR2 sequences are SGHDT and YYEEEE. CDR3 length equals 15 residues. CDR3 sequence: CASSLGPGGSQPQHF. CDR3 sequence (DNA): TGTGCCAGCAGCTTGGGACCCGGGGGTTCTCAGCCCCAGCATTTT.

CDR3 coding DNA: TGTGCCAGCAGTAAGGACAGGGGGGCTAATGAAAAACTGTTTTTT. It specifies CASSKDRGANEKLFF. The rearrangement joins TRBV2 to TRBJ1-4, with TRBD1 matching over 10 bases. The trim removed 5 bases at V and 3 bases at J, leaving 3 bases unmatched. The CDR3 sequence is 15 residues long. CDR1 and CDR2 (germline): SNHLY, FYNNEI.

In this sample, this clone turned up once. The chain combines TRBV11-2 with TRBJ2-5, with unresolved D. V was trimmed by 2 bases and J by 1 base, leaving 20 bases between them. The length of the CDR3 is 18 residues. Germline V gene lookup returns CDR1 SGHAT and CDR2 FQNNGV. CDR3 DNA sequence: TGTGCCAGCAGCTTATACTGGAAACTCCCGAAACTCCAAGAGACCCAGTACTTC. It codes for CASSLYWKLPKLQETQYF.

The chain couples TRBV19 to TRBJ1-2; D remains unclear. Germline V gene lookup returns CDR1 LNHDA and CDR2 SQIVND (reference sequence). This CDR3 has 14 amino acids. V lost 5 bases, J lost 5 bases, and 15 bases lay in between. The DNA of the CDR3 is TGTGCCAGTAGTCCGGGATTGCCCCTTTATGGCTACACCTTC. Residues: CASSPGLPLYGYTF.